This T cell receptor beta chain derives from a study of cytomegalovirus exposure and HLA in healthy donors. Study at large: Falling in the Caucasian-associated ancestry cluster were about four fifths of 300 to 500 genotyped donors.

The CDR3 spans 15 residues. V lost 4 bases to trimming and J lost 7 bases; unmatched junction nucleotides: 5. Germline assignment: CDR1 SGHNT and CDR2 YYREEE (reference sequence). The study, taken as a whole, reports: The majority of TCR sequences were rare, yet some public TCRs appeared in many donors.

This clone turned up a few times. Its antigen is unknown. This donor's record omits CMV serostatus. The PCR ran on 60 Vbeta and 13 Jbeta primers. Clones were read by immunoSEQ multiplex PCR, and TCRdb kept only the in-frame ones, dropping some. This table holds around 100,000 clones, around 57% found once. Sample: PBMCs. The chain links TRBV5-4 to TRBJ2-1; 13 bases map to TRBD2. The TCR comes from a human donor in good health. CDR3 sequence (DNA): TGTGCCAGCAGCGTATGGACTAGCGGGAGAAATGAGCAGTTCTTC. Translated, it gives CASSVWTSGRNEQFF.